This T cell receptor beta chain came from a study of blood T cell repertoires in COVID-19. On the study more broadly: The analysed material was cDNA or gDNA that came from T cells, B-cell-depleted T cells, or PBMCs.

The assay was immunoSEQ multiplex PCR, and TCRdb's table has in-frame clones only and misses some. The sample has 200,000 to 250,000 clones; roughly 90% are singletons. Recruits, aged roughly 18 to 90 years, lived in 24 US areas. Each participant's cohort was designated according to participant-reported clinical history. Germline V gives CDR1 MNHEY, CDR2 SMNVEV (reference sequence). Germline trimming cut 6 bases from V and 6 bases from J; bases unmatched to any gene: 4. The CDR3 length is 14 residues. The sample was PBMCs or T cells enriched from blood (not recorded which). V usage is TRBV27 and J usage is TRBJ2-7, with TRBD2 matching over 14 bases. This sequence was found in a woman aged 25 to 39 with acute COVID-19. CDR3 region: CASRGLAGAGEQYF. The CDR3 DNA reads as TGTGCCAGCAGGGGACTAGCGGGAGCCGGCGAGCAGTACTTC.